A selection of T cell receptor beta chains follows, all from one sample in a study of CD8 T cells in Susac syndrome. Each CDR3 protein is one row after TCRdb ran MiXCR on the immunoSEQ multiplex PCR reads. The sample yields about 180,000 distinct CDR3 sequences, about 94% seen once. Sequencing input: CD4+ T cells from PBMCs. All receptors come from a human donor with multiple sclerosis. Both conserved end residues are part of each CDR3. The D gene is left open where the match is weak. Rows give clone size only sometimes, using once, few, many, or a class for an expanded clone.

clone size: NA
D gene: NA
V gene: TRBV3-1
J gene: TRBJ1-1
CDR3 protein: CASSQSAGEAFF
CDR3 DNA: TGTGCCAGCAGCCAATCTGCAGGGGAAGCTTTCTTT

clone size: NA
D gene: NA
V gene: TRBV20-1
J gene: TRBJ2-5
CDR3 protein: CSALGGQKETQYF
CDR3 DNA: TGCAGTGCGTTGGGGGGACAGAAAGAGACCCAGTACTTC

clone size: NA
D gene: TRBD1
V gene: TRBV5-1
J gene: TRBJ1-6
CDR3 protein: CASSDEPGQQNSPLHF
CDR3 DNA: TGCGCCAGCAGCGACGAGCCGGGACAGCAGAATTCACCCCTCCACTTT

clone size: NA
D gene: NA
V gene: TRBV5-1
J gene: TRBJ2-1
CDR3 protein: CASSRDPNEVNEQFF
CDR3 DNA: TGCGCCAGCAGCCGGGACCCGAACGAGGTCAATGAGCAGTTCTTC

clone size: NA
D gene: TRBD1
V gene: TRBV13
J gene: TRBJ2-5
CDR3 protein: CASRPRQGTQYF
CDR3 DNA: TGTGCCAGCAGACCCCGACAGGGGACCCAGTACTTC

clone size: NA
D gene: NA
V gene: TRBV5-6
J gene: TRBJ2-3
CDR3 protein: CASSLAIGNRITDTQYF
CDR3 DNA: TGTGCCAGCAGCTTGGCCATTGGGAACAGGATCACAGATACGCAGTATTTT

clone size: NA
D gene: NA
V gene: TRBV7-9
J gene: TRBJ2-3
CDR3 protein: CASSLNFVDTQYF
CDR3 DNA: TGTGCCAGCAGCTTAAATTTCGTGGATACGCAGTATTTT

clone size: NA
D gene: NA
V gene: TRBV30
J gene: TRBJ2-5
CDR3 protein: CAWKQETQYF
CDR3 DNA: TGTGCCTGGAAACAAGAGACCCAGTACTTC

clone size: NA
D gene: TRBD1
V gene: TRBV9
J gene: TRBJ2-5
CDR3 protein: CASSSLRDRGETQYF
CDR3 DNA: TGTGCCAGCAGTAGTCTCCGGGACAGGGGTGAGACCCAGTACTTC

clone size: NA
D gene: NA
V gene: TRBV27
J gene: TRBJ2-1
CDR3 protein: CASSPLIKHEQFF
CDR3 DNA: TGTGCCAGCAGTCCCTTAATAAAACATGAGCAGTTCTTC

clone size: NA
D gene: NA
V gene: TRBV20-1
J gene: TRBJ2-5
CDR3 protein: CSATRLNQETQYF
CDR3 DNA: TGCAGTGCTACGCGACTAAACCAAGAGACCCAGTACTTC

clone size: NA
D gene: TRBD1
V gene: TRBV5-1
J gene: TRBJ1-1
CDR3 protein: CASSEVGGGAFF
CDR3 DNA: TGCGCCAGCAGCGAGGTAGGGGGCGGCGCTTTCTTT

clone size: NA
D gene: NA
V gene: TRBV23-1
J gene: TRBJ2-2
CDR3 protein: CASSLGSPYRAGELFF
CDR3 DNA: TGCGCCAGCAGTCTCGGGAGCCCCTACAGGGCCGGGGAGCTGTTTTTT

clone size: NA
D gene: NA
V gene: TRBV12-3/TRBV12-4
J gene: TRBJ2-7
CDR3 protein: CASSSSLGVAYEQYF
CDR3 DNA: TGTGCCAGCAGTTCCTCCCTTGGGGTCGCCTACGAGCAGTACTTC

clone size: once
D gene: NA
V gene: TRBV9
J gene: TRBJ1-1
CDR3 protein: CASSVEAGFGTEAFF
CDR3 DNA: TGTGCCAGCAGCGTAGAGGCAGGGTTTGGCACTGAAGCTTTCTTT

clone size: NA
D gene: TRBD1
V gene: TRBV9
J gene: TRBJ2-3
CDR3 protein: CASSSQGIRSDTQYF
CDR3 DNA: TGTGCCAGCAGCTCACAGGGGATCCGGTCAGATACGCAGTATTTT

clone size: NA
D gene: TRBD2
V gene: TRBV7-3
J gene: TRBJ2-5
CDR3 protein: CASSPGTRQETQYF
CDR3 DNA: TGTGCCAGCAGCCCGGGGACTAGACAAGAGACCCAGTACTTC

clone size: NA
D gene: NA
V gene: TRBV7-6
J gene: TRBJ2-3
CDR3 protein: CASSPMTSTDTQYF
CDR3 DNA: TGTGCCAGCAGTCCCATGACTAGCACAGATACGCAGTATTTT

clone size: NA
D gene: NA
V gene: TRBV7-2
J gene: TRBJ2-1
CDR3 protein: CASSLTFAGEQFF
CDR3 DNA: TGTGCCAGCAGCTTAACTTTTGCGGGTGAGCAGTTCTTC

clone size: NA
D gene: NA
V gene: TRBV30
J gene: TRBJ1-1
CDR3 protein: CAWNSHPGLAEAFF
CDR3 DNA: TGTGCCTGGAACTCCCATCCAGGGCTCGCTGAAGCTTTCTTT

clone size: NA
D gene: NA
V gene: TRBV9
J gene: TRBJ1-2
CDR3 protein: CASSPRGQGYGYTF
CDR3 DNA: TGTGCCAGCAGCCCAAGAGGGCAGGGATATGGCTACACCTTC

clone size: NA
D gene: TRBD1
V gene: TRBV7-9
J gene: TRBJ1-5
CDR3 protein: CASSQQGDSNQPQHF
CDR3 DNA: TGTGCCAGCAGCCAGCAGGGGGATAGCAATCAGCCCCAGCATTTT

clone size: NA
D gene: TRBD1
V gene: TRBV2
J gene: TRBJ2-5
CDR3 protein: CASKDRAETQYF
CDR3 DNA: TGTGCCAGCAAGGACAGGGCAGAGACCCAGTACTTC

clone size: NA
D gene: NA
V gene: TRBV20-1
J gene: TRBJ1-2
CDR3 protein: CSASGGQGSVYTF
CDR3 DNA: TGCAGTGCTTCCGGTGGGCAGGGATCTGTCTACACCTTC

clone size: NA
D gene: TRBD1
V gene: TRBV6-5
J gene: TRBJ1-1
CDR3 protein: CASSYTARGTEAFF
CDR3 DNA: TGTGCCAGCAGCTACACCGCCAGGGGGACTGAAGCTTTCTTT

clone size: NA
D gene: NA
V gene: TRBV9
J gene: TRBJ1-4
CDR3 protein: CASSVDPTNEKLFF
CDR3 DNA: TGTGCCAGCAGCGTAGACCCCACTAATGAAAAACTGTTTTTT

clone size: NA
D gene: TRBD1
V gene: TRBV23-1
J gene: TRBJ2-3
CDR3 protein: CASRVQGDSTDTQYF
CDR3 DNA: TGCGCCAGCAGGGTACAGGGGGACAGCACAGATACGCAGTATTTT

clone size: NA
D gene: NA
V gene: TRBV11-2
J gene: TRBJ2-3
CDR3 protein: CASSFILDTQYF
CDR3 DNA: TGTGCCAGCAGCTTTATACTGGATACGCAGTATTTT

clone size: NA
D gene: TRBD2
V gene: TRBV7-9
J gene: TRBJ2-5
CDR3 protein: CASSSGLAGDQETQYF
CDR3 DNA: TGTGCCAGCAGCTCAGGACTAGCGGGGGACCAAGAGACCCAGTACTTC

clone size: NA
D gene: TRBD2
V gene: TRBV23-1
J gene: TRBJ2-7
CDR3 protein: CASSHLGLAGEYSYEQYF
CDR3 DNA: TGCGCCAGCAGTCACCTGGGACTAGCGGGGGAATACTCCTACGAGCAGTACTTC

clone size: NA
D gene: NA
V gene: TRBV12-3/TRBV12-4
J gene: TRBJ1-1
CDR3 protein: CASTHGTSNTEAFF
CDR3 DNA: TGTGCCAGCACCCACGGGACATCGAACACTGAAGCTTTCTTT

clone size: NA
D gene: NA
V gene: TRBV7-8
J gene: TRBJ1-1
CDR3 protein: CASSPLHLNTEAFF
CDR3 DNA: TGTGCCAGCAGCCCTCTCCATCTGAACACTGAAGCTTTCTTT

clone size: NA
D gene: NA
V gene: TRBV2
J gene: TRBJ1-2
CDR3 protein: CASSEGSYGYTF
CDR3 DNA: TGTGCCAGCAGTGAGGGCAGCTATGGCTACACCTTC

clone size: NA
D gene: TRBD1
V gene: TRBV5-1
J gene: TRBJ1-2
CDR3 protein: CASSGQGAIYGYTF
CDR3 DNA: TGCGCCAGCAGCGGCCAGGGGGCGATCTATGGCTACACCTTC

clone size: NA
D gene: TRBD2
V gene: TRBV29-1
J gene: TRBJ2-3
CDR3 protein: CSVGGRERGGPLLDTQYF
CDR3 DNA: TGCAGCGTTGGAGGGCGCGAGCGGGGGGGCCCTTTATTAGATACGCAGTATTTT

clone size: NA
D gene: NA
V gene: TRBV21-1
J gene: TRBJ2-1
CDR3 protein: CASSPWARYNEQFF
CDR3 DNA: TGTGCCAGCAGCCCATGGGCCAGATACAATGAGCAGTTCTTC

clone size: few
D gene: NA
V gene: TRBV20-1
J gene: TRBJ2-3
CDR3 protein: CSASTDTQYF
CDR3 DNA: TGCAGTGCTAGTACAGATACGCAGTATTTT

clone size: NA
D gene: NA
V gene: TRBV9
J gene: TRBJ2-6
CDR3 protein: CASSVASAGANVLTF
CDR3 DNA: TGTGCCAGCAGCGTAGCTAGCGCTGGGGCCAACGTCCTGACTTTC

clone size: NA
D gene: TRBD1
V gene: TRBV4-1
J gene: TRBJ2-7
CDR3 protein: CASSQGVRGLWYQQYF
CDR3 DNA: TGCGCCAGCAGCCAAGGTGTCAGGGGGCTGTGGTATCAGCAGTACTTC

clone size: NA
D gene: NA
V gene: TRBV30
J gene: TRBJ1-4
CDR3 protein: CAWSAGAINEKLFF
CDR3 DNA: TGTGCCTGGAGTGCAGGGGCAATTAATGAAAAACTGTTTTTT

clone size: NA
D gene: NA
V gene: TRBV20-1
J gene: TRBJ1-2
CDR3 protein: CILDQTGDGYTF
CDR3 DNA: TGCATCCTAGACCAGACGGGGGATGGCTACACCTTC

clone size: NA
D gene: TRBD1
V gene: TRBV6-2/TRBV6-3
J gene: TRBJ1-2
CDR3 protein: CASSRGQGTETISYTF
CDR3 DNA: TGTGCCAGCAGCCGAGGACAGGGAACGGAGACTATTAGCTACACCTTC

clone size: NA
D gene: NA
V gene: TRBV5-4
J gene: TRBJ1-5
CDR3 protein: CASSPGKGAHQPQHF
CDR3 DNA: TGTGCCAGCAGCCCTGGGAAGGGCGCGCATCAGCCCCAGCATTTT

clone size: NA
D gene: NA
V gene: TRBV2
J gene: TRBJ2-1
CDR3 protein: CASSESTGLILGQFF
CDR3 DNA: TGTGCCAGCAGTGAGTCTACAGGGTTAATTCTTGGGCAGTTCTTC

clone size: NA
D gene: NA
V gene: TRBV10-3
J gene: TRBJ2-7
CDR3 protein: CASAPDSSSYEQYF
CDR3 DNA: TGTGCTTCGGCCCCGGACTCAAGCTCCTACGAGCAGTACTTC

clone size: NA
D gene: NA
V gene: TRBV2
J gene: TRBJ1-2
CDR3 protein: CASSEGPLSYGYTF
CDR3 DNA: TGTGCCAGCAGTGAAGGGCCTTTATCCTATGGCTACACCTTC

clone size: NA
D gene: TRBD2
V gene: TRBV4-2
J gene: TRBJ2-5
CDR3 protein: CASSQEGTSGRETQYF
CDR3 DNA: TGTGCCAGCAGCCAAGAAGGGACTAGCGGGAGGGAGACCCAGTACTTC

clone size: NA
D gene: TRBD2
V gene: TRBV18
J gene: TRBJ2-5
CDR3 protein: CASSPPRGRSGTQYF
CDR3 DNA: TGTGCCAGCTCACCACCGCGGGGGAGGTCTGGGACCCAGTACTTC

clone size: NA
D gene: NA
V gene: TRBV20-1
J gene: TRBJ2-7
CDR3 protein: CSASVTVYEQYF
CDR3 DNA: TGCAGTGCTAGCGTGACGGTCTACGAGCAGTACTTC

clone size: NA
D gene: NA
V gene: TRBV5-1
J gene: TRBJ2-1
CDR3 protein: CASSSSSYNEQFF
CDR3 DNA: TGCGCCAGCAGCAGCAGCTCCTACAATGAGCAGTTCTTC

clone size: NA
D gene: NA
V gene: TRBV29-1
J gene: TRBJ2-5
CDR3 protein: CSGRHGQETQYF
CDR3 DNA: TGCAGCGGTCGACATGGGCAAGAGACCCAGTACTTC

clone size: NA
D gene: NA
V gene: TRBV7-2
J gene: TRBJ2-5
CDR3 protein: CASRGLGVETQYF
CDR3 DNA: TGTGCCAGCAGGGGGTTAGGGGTAGAGACCCAGTACTTC

clone size: NA
D gene: TRBD2
V gene: TRBV10-3
J gene: TRBJ2-1
CDR3 protein: CAIGLAGGDEQFF
CDR3 DNA: TGTGCCATCGGACTAGCGGGGGGGGATGAGCAGTTCTTC

clone size: NA
D gene: NA
V gene: TRBV12-3/TRBV12-4
J gene: TRBJ1-6
CDR3 protein: CASSLGTPNSPLHF
CDR3 DNA: TGTGCCAGCAGTTTAGGGACGCCTAATTCACCCCTCCACTTT